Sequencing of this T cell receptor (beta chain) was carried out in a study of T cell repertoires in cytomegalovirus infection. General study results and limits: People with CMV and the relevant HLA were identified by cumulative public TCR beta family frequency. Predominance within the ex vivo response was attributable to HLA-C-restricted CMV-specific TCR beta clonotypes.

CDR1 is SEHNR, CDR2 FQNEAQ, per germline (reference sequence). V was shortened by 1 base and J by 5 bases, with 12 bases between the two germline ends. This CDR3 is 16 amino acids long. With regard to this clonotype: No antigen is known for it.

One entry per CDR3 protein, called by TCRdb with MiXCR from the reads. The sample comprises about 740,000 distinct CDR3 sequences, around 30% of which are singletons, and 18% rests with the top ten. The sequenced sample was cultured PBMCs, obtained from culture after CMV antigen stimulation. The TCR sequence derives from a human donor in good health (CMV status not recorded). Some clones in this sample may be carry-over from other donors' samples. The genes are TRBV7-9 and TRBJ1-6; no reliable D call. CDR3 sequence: CASSLVGRGNNSPLHF. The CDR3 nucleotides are TGTGCCAGCAGCTTAGTGGGCCGGGGAAATAATTCACCCCTCCACTTT.